What follows are 7 T cell receptor beta chains derived from one specimen sequenced in a study of molecular identifiers for immune sequencing clone quantification. TCRdb re-derived calls from the PCR reads in MiXCR, one entry per CDR3 protein. The table records some 13,000 distinct CDR3 sequences, about 16% of them present only once. Sequencing used naive CD8+ T cells from blood, with Jurkat cell RNA spiked in. Subset described: FACS-sorted CD8+CD4-CCR7+CD45RA+ naive T cells. Every receptor here comes from a human donor in good health. Some libraries in this study had Jurkat cell RNA spiked in.

In this sample, this clonotype is medium-sized. This sequence joins TRBV30 and TRBJ2-3; the match to TRBD1 covers 11 bases. With 4 bases clipped from V and 6 bases from J, the junction kept 9 bases outside the gene matches. The CDR3 spans 15 residues. Germline CDR1 and CDR2: GTSNPN and SVGIG (reference sequence). CDR3 in amino acids: CAWTPPDRGLDTQYF. CDR3 nucleotides: TGTGCCTGGACCCCCCCGGACAGGGGGCTTGATACGCAGTATTTT.

This clonotype was seen only a few times. This may stem from a read error, because a much larger clone lies one nucleotide away. The chain employs TRBV9 and TRBJ2-7; TRBD2 matches 8 bases. CDR3 length equals 15 residues. Germline V lookup: CDR1 SGDLS, CDR2 YYNGEE. The CDR3 region has the DNA TGTGCCAGCAGCCGGGAGGGCGGGAGTATCTACGAGCGGTACTTC. Protein product: CASSREGGSIYERYF. Combining the CDR3 with reference TRBV9 and TRBJ2-7 gives the whole variable domain DSGVTQTPKHLITATGQRVTLRCSPRSGDLSVYWYQQSLDQGLQFLIQYYNGEERAKGNILERFSAQQFPDLHSELNLSSLELGDSALYFCASSREGGSIYERYFGPGTRLTVT.

This clonotype was seen repeatedly, ten times or more. A junction boundary mismatches the germline segment, possibly from a read error. The CDR3 sequence is CASSQDFRTGYGSNVLTF. CDR3 DNA sequence: TGCGCCAGCAGCCAAGATTTTAGGACAGGGTATGGGTCCAACGTCCTGACTTTC. The rearrangement uses TRBV4-3 and TRBJ2-6; 8 bases line up with TRBD1. The length of the CDR3 is 18 residues. Germline V lookup: CDR1 LGHNA, CDR2 YSLEER.

This clonotype is classed as medium-sized. V usage is TRBV9 and J usage is TRBJ2-3; D is unclear. Germline V gene data show CDR1 as SGDLS and CDR2 as YYNGEE. This CDR3 is built from 15 residues. V dropped 0 bases and J dropped 2 bases, with 10 bases sitting between them. CDR3 residues: CASSVGSRDTDTQYF. CDR3 nucleotide sequence: TGTGCCAGCAGCGTAGGAAGCCGAGACACAGATACGCAGTATTTT.

The chain has TRBV12-3 or TRBV12-4 and TRBJ2-5, with 8 bases identical to TRBD2. V gave up 5 bases and J gave up 4 bases; unmatched junction bases: 3. CDR3 length: 13 amino acids. The CDR3 bases are TGTGCCAGCAGTCCGGGGGGGCCAGAGACCCAGTACTTC. It yields the protein CASSPGGPETQYF.

This clonotype was seen ten or more times. The V gene is TRBV7-9, the J gene TRBJ2-1; D uncertain. CDR3 length equals 12 residues. Trimming took off 6 bases at V and 10 bases at J, with 13 bases between the two ends. The germline V gene encodes CDR1 SEHNR and CDR2 FQNEAQ (reference sequence). The chain's CDR3 is CASRSNLGEQFF. The CDR3, as DNA: TGTGCCAGCAGATCGAACCTAGGAGAGCAGTTCTTC.

This clonotype showed up just a few times. This chain joins TRBV29-1 and TRBJ2-1, with D unresolved. Germline V gene sequence: CDR1 SQVTM, CDR2 ANQGSEA. This CDR3 is built from 14 residues. With 2 bases removed from V and 5 bases from J, the gap between germline ends came to 13 bases. As DNA, the CDR3 is TGCAGCGTTGAATGGCGCCTGGGTAACAATGAGCAGTTCTTC. This encodes CSVEWRLGNNEQFF.